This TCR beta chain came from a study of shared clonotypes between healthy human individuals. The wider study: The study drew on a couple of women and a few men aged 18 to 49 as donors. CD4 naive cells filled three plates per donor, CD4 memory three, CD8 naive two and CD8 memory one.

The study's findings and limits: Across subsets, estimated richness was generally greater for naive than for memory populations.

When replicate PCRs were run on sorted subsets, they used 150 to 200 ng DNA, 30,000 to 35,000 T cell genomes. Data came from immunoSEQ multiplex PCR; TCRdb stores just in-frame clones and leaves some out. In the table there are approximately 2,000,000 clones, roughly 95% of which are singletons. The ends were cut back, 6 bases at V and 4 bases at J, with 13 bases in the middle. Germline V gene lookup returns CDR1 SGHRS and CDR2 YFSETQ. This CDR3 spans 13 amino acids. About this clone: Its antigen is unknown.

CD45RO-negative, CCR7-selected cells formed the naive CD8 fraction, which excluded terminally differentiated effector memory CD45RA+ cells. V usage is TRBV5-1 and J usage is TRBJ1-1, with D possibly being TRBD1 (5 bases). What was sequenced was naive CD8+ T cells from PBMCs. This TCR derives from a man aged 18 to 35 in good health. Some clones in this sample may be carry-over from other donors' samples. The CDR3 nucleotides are TGCGCCAGCAAAGAGGGGAGCGGCACTGAAGCTTTCTTT. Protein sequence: CASKEGSGTEAFF.